This TCR beta chain was sequenced during a study of regulatory T cells in long-lasting Graves disease. Trimming left V 8 bases short and J 9 bases short, with 19 bases between. Per germline, CDR1 SGHVS and CDR2 FNYEAQ. This CDR3 spans 13 amino acids. Noted time point: newly diagnosed GD, antithyroid drugs for less than 3 months. The TCR library was made from RNA extracted from PBMCs. Researchers made TCR beta libraries by using iRepertoire HTBI primers and running Arm-PCR on CDR3 regions. TCRdb passed the multiplex PCR reads through MiXCR, listing each CDR3 protein once. The sample records 600,000 to 650,000 distinct CDR3 sequences, about 15% being singletons. This clonotype was observed at least ten times. This sample was also put to use in a study of T cells in Graves' hyperthyroidism and ophthalmopathy. That work adds: It was a median approximately six months before onset that the model predicted ophthalmopathy.

This TCR was sampled from a woman in her twenties or thirties with Graves disease. The material sequenced was peripheral blood mononuclear cells (PBMCs), taken at new diagnosis, from a patient treated with antithyroid drugs. The chain carries TRBV7-6 and TRBJ1-1; D call uncertain. CDR3 sequence reads: CASGPSAGGKAFF. The CDR3 nucleotides read TGTGCCAGCGGCCCCAGTGCGGGTGGTAAAGCTTTCTTT.